This T cell receptor (beta chain) was captured by sequencing in a study of shared clonotypes between healthy human individuals. Findings and caveats of the study: It was observed that approximately 5% of naive CD4 clonotypes were shared across several donors.

The authors split each subset's genomic DNA evenly across several immunoSEQ plates. The repertoire was sequenced with immunoSEQ multiplex PCR; TCRdb's copy has only in-frame clones and lacks some. The sample lists about 2.3 million clones, approximately 90% seen once, with roughly 0.34% in the top ten. This CDR3 comprises 13 residues. From germline, CDR1 is SGHTA and CDR2 FQGTGA. V dropped 3 bases and J dropped 4 bases, with 8 bases sitting between them. Naive CD45RA+ and memory CD45RA-negative subsets were split from CD4+ cells. Turning to this clone: Its antigen remains unidentified. Other DNA sequences in this specimen translate into the identical CDR3.

The sequence derives from a man younger than 35 in good health. Some clones in this sample may be carry-over from other donors' samples. The chain combines TRBV7-3 with TRBJ2-3; possibly TRBD1 or TRBD2 for D (5 bases each). What was sequenced was naive CD4+ T cells from PBMCs. Indicated subset: CD45RA+ positively selected. Here the CDR3 reads CASSLRGSDTQYF. The CDR3 DNA reads as TGTGCCAGCAGCTTGAGGGGCTCAGATACGCAGTATTTT.